Listed below are T cell receptor beta chains from one sample, sequenced in a study of beta chain features in type 1 diabetes. The table came from immunoSEQ multiplex PCR; TCRdb's copy has only in-frame clones and leaves some out. The table records under 900,000 clones, 17% of them present only once. The sample comprised naive CD4+ T cells from blood. The receptors derive from a woman under 30 in good health. CDR3s include the opening cysteine and the closing phenylalanine or tryptophan. The D gene is left open where the match is weak. Only part of the rows carry a size: once, few, many, or a class if the clone is expanded.

CDR3 DNA | CDR3 protein | J gene | clone size | V gene | D gene
TGTGCCAGCAGCTTAGCGGGAACAGGGCCCTCCTACGAGCAGTACTTC | CASSLAGTGPSYEQYF | TRBJ2-7 | few | TRBV7-2 | .
TGTGCCACCAGCAGAGATGGAGGACAGGGCGGGGATGAGCAGTTCTTC | CATSRDGGQGGDEQFF | TRBJ2-1 | . | TRBV15 | TRBD1
TGTGCCAGCAGCTTAAAAATTAGCGGGAGAAACGAGCAGTACTTC | CASSLKISGRNEQYF | TRBJ2-7 | few | TRBV11-2 | TRBD2
TGTGCTAGTGCGAACGGGCGGCTAGCGGGACTTAACGGGGAGCTGTTTTTT | CASANGRLAGLNGELFF | TRBJ2-2 | few | TRBV12-5 | TRBD2
TGTGCCAGCAGCACTACAGGGGGTCCCGCCTACGAGCAGTACTTC | CASSTTGGPAYEQYF | TRBJ2-7 | few | TRBV9 | TRBD1
TGTGCCAGCGGAAAACGTTACAATGAGCAGTTCTTC | CASGKRYNEQFF | TRBJ2-1 | . | TRBV6-5 | .
TGTGCCAGCAGCGTAGACAGCGGGAGAGGCGATACGCAGTATTTT | CASSVDSGRGDTQYF | TRBJ2-3 | . | TRBV9 | TRBD2
TGTGCCAGCAGTTTTGGACAGGAGCAGTTCTTC | CASSFGQEQFF | TRBJ2-1 | few | TRBV6-6 | .
TGTGCCAGTCACCCAGGACACGGGGTTTACAATGAGCAGTTCTTC | CASHPGHGVYNEQFF | TRBJ2-1 | . | TRBV19 | .
TGTGCCAGCAGCCACATAAATGAGCAGTTCTTC | CASSHINEQFF | TRBJ2-1 | few | TRBV28 | .
TGCAGCGTTGAAGATCCTGCCTGGGGGCAGCAGTTCTTC | CSVEDPAWGQQFF | TRBJ2-1 | . | TRBV29-1 | .
TGCAGCGTTGGGGGGGGACATAACTATGGCTACACCTTC | CSVGGGHNYGYTF | TRBJ1-2 | . | TRBV29-1 | .
TGTGCCAGCAGCTCACTAGGGCTAGCGGGAGGGAGTGAGCAGTTCTTC | CASSSLGLAGGSEQFF | TRBJ2-1 | . | TRBV11-2 | TRBD2
TGTGCCAGCTCACCACAGACTAGCGGATACAATGAGCAGTTCTTC | CASSPQTSGYNEQFF | TRBJ2-1 | . | TRBV18 | TRBD2
TGTGCCAGCAGCTTAGGTGGGAGATCCTACAATGAGCAGTTCTTC | CASSLGGRSYNEQFF | TRBJ2-1 | . | TRBV7-6 | .
TGTGCCAGCAGCCTCCACTACGAGCAGTACTTC | CASSLHYEQYF | TRBJ2-7 | . | TRBV11-2 | .
TGTGCCAGCAGTTCAGGGCTCTCCTACGAGCAGTACTTC | CASSSGLSYEQYF | TRBJ2-7 | few | TRBV28 | .
TGCGCCAGCAAAAGTGGTAGCGGGGGACCCTACGAGCAGTACTTC | CASKSGSGGPYEQYF | TRBJ2-7 | . | TRBV5-1 | TRBD2
TGTGCCAGCAGCTCGTTTACTAGCGGGAGGGCCGCGAACACCGGGGAGCTGTTTTTT | CASSSFTSGRAANTGELFF | TRBJ2-2 | few | TRBV7-3 | TRBD2
TGTGCCAGCGGGATGACGGGAGGGCAGTTCTTC | CASGMTGGQFF | TRBJ2-1 | . | TRBV28 | TRBD2